Each of the 12 T cell receptor beta chains below was sequenced from the same sample in a study of beta chain features in type 1 diabetes. The authors reverse transcribed all of the isolated RNA, so sequencing captured expressed TCRB transcripts. The repertoire was sequenced with immunoSEQ multiplex PCR; TCRdb's copy has only in-frame clones and lacks some. The sample comprises roughly 450,000 clones, approximately 15% of which are singletons, and roughly 0.04% rests with the top ten. Sequencing was carried out using naive CD4+ T cells from blood. The receptors shown here come from a man aged 25 to 40 in good health.

The chain joins TRBV5-4 to TRBJ2-1, with TRBD2 matching over 8 bases. The CDR3 has 16 residues. Germline CDR1 and CDR2: SGHNT and YYREEE (reference sequence). The J segment lost 6 bases and the V segment lost 6 bases, leaving 14 bases of the junction unmatched. This CDR3 reads CASTTMITGTSNEQFF. The CDR3 DNA sequence: TGTGCCAGCACCACAATGATTACCGGGACTAGCAATGAGCAGTTCTTC.

The V gene is TRBV28, the J gene TRBJ2-5, with D possibly TRBD2 on 5 matching bases. Trimming pared 6 bases from V and 0 bases from J, leaving 11 bases between. Germline V gene data show CDR1 as MDHEN and CDR2 as SYDVKM. The CDR3 contains 14 residues. In DNA form, the CDR3 reads TGTGCCAGCAGCCACCCGAGGGACCAAGAGACCCAGTACTTC. Its translation is CASSHPRDQETQYF.

This rearrangement joins TRBV2 to TRBJ2-3, with D uncertain. Germline-derived CDR1 and CDR2 are SNHLY and FYNNEI. The V gene lost 9 bases and the J gene lost 0 bases, with 4 bases spanning the gap. The CDR3 is made up of 11 amino acids. In DNA form, the CDR3 reads TGTGCCAGTTACAGCACAGATACGCAGTATTTT. Amino acids: CASYSTDTQYF.

This clone showed up just a few times. The chain links TRBV7-2 to TRBJ1-1; 8 bases map to TRBD1. J lost 3 bases, V lost 6 bases, and 6 bases had no gene match. The germline V gene encodes CDR1 SGHTA and CDR2 FQGNSA. This CDR3 has 14 residues. The DNA for the CDR3 is TGTGCCAGCAGTCCGGACAGGGCAGACACTGAAGCTTTCTTT. Translating it yields CASSPDRADTEAFF.

This clone is a singleton in its sample. The rearrangement joins TRBV30 to TRBJ2-5; D might be TRBD1 (7 bases). Germline loops: CDR1 GTSNPN, CDR2 SVGIG (reference sequence). Deletions cut 4 bases from V and 5 bases from J, with 11 bases between. The CDR3 loop spans 12 amino acids. CDR3 amino acids: CAWNQGGETQYF. The CDR3 region has the DNA TGTGCCTGGAACCAGGGGGGCGAGACCCAGTACTTC.

In regard to this clone: An end of the junction does not agree with germline; a read error may underlie this. The rearrangement joins TRBV7-2 to TRBJ2-2, with D perhaps TRBD2 (6 bases). The CDR3 loop spans 14 amino acids. CDR1 SGHTA and CDR2 FQGNSA come from the germline V gene. In DNA form, the CDR3 reads TGTGCCAGCAGCTTCTTAACCACTACGCAAATAGCGGCCTGG. Protein: CASSFLTTTQIAAW.

J is TRBJ2-5 and V is TRBV6-6; 7 bases map to TRBD2. The CDR3 spans 14 residues. CDR1 and CDR2 from the germline V gene are MNHNY and SVGAGI (reference sequence). J lost 5 bases, V lost 2 bases, and 5 bases had no gene match. The CDR3 protein is CASSYQGGWETQYF. CDR3 sequence (DNA): TGTGCCAGCAGTTACCAGGGAGGGTGGGAGACCCAGTACTTC.

This clone was recorded only once. The chain is built from TRBV7-2 and TRBJ1-5; D is undetermined. CDR3 length equals 13 residues. The germline CDR1 and CDR2 sequences are SGHTA and FQGNSA. V was shortened by 6 bases and J by 6 bases, with 12 bases between the two germline ends. For the CDR3, the DNA is TGTGCCAGCAGTTCTCAAGAGCGTCAGCCCCAGCATTTT. It encodes CASSSQERQPQHF.

The chain has TRBV6-1 and TRBJ2-7, with 13 bases matching TRBD2. Germline loops: CDR1 MNHNS, CDR2 SASEGT. Unmatched junction bases numbered 6, after V lost 5 bases and J lost 5 bases. There are 15 residues in the CDR3. The CDR3 region has the DNA TGTGCCAGCAGTCAACTAGCGGGAGGGCTTAACGAGCAGTACGTC. Its protein is CASSQLAGGLNEQYV.

V is TRBV15 and J is TRBJ1-2, with TRBD1 as a possible D gene (5 bases). V lost 2 bases and J lost 0, with 7 bases in between. Per the germline V gene, CDR1 is LNHNV and CDR2 is YYDKDF (reference sequence). The CDR3 is made up of 14 amino acids. The CDR3 region is CATSRRGANYGYTF. In nucleotides, the CDR3 is TGTGCCACCAGCAGAAGGGGAGCTAACTATGGCTACACCTTC.

V gene TRBV30 combines with J gene TRBJ2-2; D is ambiguous. There are 14 residues in the CDR3. Germline V gene data show CDR1 as GTSNPN and CDR2 as SVGIG (reference sequence). V lost 2 bases and J 5 bases, leaving 12 bases between the germline ends. The CDR3 loop is CAWSRGRYTGELFF. DNA of the CDR3: TGTGCCTGGAGTAGAGGACGGTATACCGGGGAGCTGTTTTTT.

This clone was seen ten or more times. The chain recombines TRBV29-1 with TRBJ2-3, with D perhaps matching TRBD1 or TRBD2 (5 bases each). Germline V gene lookup returns CDR1 SQVTM and CDR2 ANQGSEA. V was cut by 5 bases and J by 0 bases, with 9 bases left in between. CDR3 size: 13 residues. CDR3 region: CSVRGRSTDTQYF. CDR3 DNA sequence: TGCAGCGTTCGGGGCAGAAGCACAGATACGCAGTATTTT.